This T cell receptor beta chain was recorded in a study of metastatic and nonmetastatic thyroid tumors. About the research overall: Repertoire data that came from the blood and tumor or nodule tissue of malignant and benign thyroid patients were compared.

The V end lost 1 base, the J end lost 0 bases, and 10 bases lay between the germline ends. Looked up from germline, CDR1 is SGHVS and CDR2 is FQNEAQ. The CDR3 loop spans 16 amino acids. Authors' data handling: Clinicopathological groups supplied CDR3 differences that were used to build a distant-metastasis classifier for papillary thyroid cancer. Through MiXCR, TCRdb re-clonotyped the PCR reads. Clone size and V and J calls follow TCRdb, not the original study. The profile shows over 25,000 clones, approximately 8% of them singletons. Study outcomes and limitations: Across blood and tumor, TCR beta diversity in malignant thyroid tumors was reportedly significantly higher than in benign nodules.

All patients reached thyroid surgery having received no treatment beforehand. Many counts were recorded for this clone. Its antigen is still unknown. The TCR originated in a female donor with papillary thyroid cancer or a benign thyroid nodule (not recorded which). Some clones in this sample may be carry-over from other donors' samples. Sequenced input: blood. This sequence joins TRBV7-8 and TRBJ1-3; D uncertain. CDR3 residues: CASSLVGPGSGNTIYF. The CDR3 coding sequence is TGTGCCAGCAGCTTAGTAGGGCCAGGCTCTGGAAACACCATATATTTT.